One TCR beta chain is described in this entry. Libraries were prepared by immunoSEQ multiplex PCR; TCRdb keeps only in-frame clonotypes and omits some of them. The table shows 150,000 to 200,000 clones, with around 90% occurring only once. CDR3 length equals 14 residues. Unmatched junction bases numbered 6, after V lost 0 bases and J lost 8 bases. The V gene's germline CDR1 is SGHNT and CDR2 YYREEE (reference sequence). This entry comes from a study of T cell responses to AZD1222 COVID-19 vaccine. The source of this sequence is an adult who received the MenACWY meningococcal vaccine as a control. The chain is built from TRBV5-4 and TRBJ2-3; 7 nucleotides align to TRBD1. Sequences were derived from peripheral blood, sampled 28 days after the second dose of the MenACWY control vaccine. CDR3 sequence reads: CASSLGADRATQYF. The CDR3, as DNA: TGTGCCAGCAGCTTGGGCGCCGACAGGGCTACGCAGTATTTT.